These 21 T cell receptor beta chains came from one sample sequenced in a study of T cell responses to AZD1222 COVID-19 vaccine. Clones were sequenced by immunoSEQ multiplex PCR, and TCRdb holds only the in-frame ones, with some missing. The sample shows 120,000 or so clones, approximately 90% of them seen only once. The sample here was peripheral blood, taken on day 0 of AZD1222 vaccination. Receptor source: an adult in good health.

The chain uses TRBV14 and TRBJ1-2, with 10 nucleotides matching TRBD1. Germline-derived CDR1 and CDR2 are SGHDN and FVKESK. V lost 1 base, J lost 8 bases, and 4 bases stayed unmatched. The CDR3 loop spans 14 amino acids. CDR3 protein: CASSQVGTGDGYTF. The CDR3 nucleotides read TGTGCCAGCAGCCAAGTGGGGACAGGGGACGGCTACACCTTC.

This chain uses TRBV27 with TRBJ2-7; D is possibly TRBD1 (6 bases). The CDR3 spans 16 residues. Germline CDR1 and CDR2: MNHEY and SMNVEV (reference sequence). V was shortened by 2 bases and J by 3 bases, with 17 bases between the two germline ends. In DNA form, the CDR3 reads TGTGCCAGCAGTTTAGGCCGTTCGGGACATCACTACGAGCAGTACTTC. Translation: CASSLGRSGHHYEQYF.

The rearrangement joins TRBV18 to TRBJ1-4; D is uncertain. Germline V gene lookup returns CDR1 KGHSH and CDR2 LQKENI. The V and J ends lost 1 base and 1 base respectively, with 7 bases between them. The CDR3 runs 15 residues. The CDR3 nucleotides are TGTGCCAGCTCACCACTGGCCGGAACTAATGAAAAACTGTTTTTT. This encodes CASSPLAGTNEKLFF.

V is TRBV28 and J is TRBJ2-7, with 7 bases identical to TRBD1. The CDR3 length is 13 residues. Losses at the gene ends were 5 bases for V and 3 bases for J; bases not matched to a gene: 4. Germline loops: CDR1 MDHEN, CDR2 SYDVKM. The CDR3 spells CASSQRQGYEQYF. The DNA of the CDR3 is TGTGCCAGCAGTCAGAGACAGGGCTACGAGCAGTACTTC.

The DNA of the CDR3 is TGTGCCAGCAGCTCCGGGGACCACGAGCAGTACTTC. Its protein is CASSSGDHEQYF. The V and J genes are TRBV5-6 and TRBJ2-7; D tentatively fits TRBD1 or TRBD2 (5 bases each). CDR1 and CDR2 (germline): SGHDT, YYEEEE. CDR3 length: 12 amino acids. V was shortened by 3 bases and J by 5 bases, with 9 bases between the two germline ends.

The CDR3 DNA sequence: TGTGCCACGGCCAAGGCGGGCCGGGGCGGGGAGCTGTTTTTT. This codes for CATAKAGRGGELFF. The chain uses TRBV24-1 and TRBJ2-2; TRBD2 is a possible D gene (5 bases). Trimming left V 10 bases short and J 7 bases short, with 18 bases between. Germline V gene data show CDR1 as KGHDR and CDR2 as SFDVKD. The length of the CDR3 is 14 residues.

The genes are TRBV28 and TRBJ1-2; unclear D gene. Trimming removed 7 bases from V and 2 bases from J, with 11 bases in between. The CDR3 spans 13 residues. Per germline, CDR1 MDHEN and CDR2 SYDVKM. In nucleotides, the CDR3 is TGTGCCAGCATAAGTACGGGGAACTATGGCTACACCTTC. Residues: CASISTGNYGYTF.

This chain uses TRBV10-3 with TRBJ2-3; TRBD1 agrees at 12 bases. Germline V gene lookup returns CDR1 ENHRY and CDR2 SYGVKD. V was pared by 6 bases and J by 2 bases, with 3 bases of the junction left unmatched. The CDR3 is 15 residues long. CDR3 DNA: TGTGCCATCAGGGGACAGGGGGCCTCCACAGATACGCAGTATTTT. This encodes CAIRGQGASTDTQYF.

The CDR3 sequence is CATSEGQGAYEQYF. Here the CDR3 DNA reads TGTGCCACCAGCGAAGGACAGGGGGCCTACGAGCAGTACTTC. The gene calls are TRBV15 and TRBJ2-7, with 10 positions matching TRBD1. V trimming: 5 bases; J trimming: 2 bases; junction bases outside the gene matches: 3. Germline values: CDR1 LNHNV, CDR2 YYDKDF (reference sequence). The CDR3 is made up of 14 amino acids.

In DNA, the CDR3 is TGTGCCAGCGGCCCTACGGGAGGGATTGAGCAGTTCTTC. Translation gives CASGPTGGIEQFF. J is TRBJ2-1 and V is TRBV12-3 or TRBV12-4; 8 positions agree with TRBD2. The V gene end was trimmed by 8 bases and the J gene end by 9 bases; junction bases not matched to a gene: 9. The CDR3 is 13 amino acids.

The chain's CDR3 is CASRILSGNTIYF. CDR3 nucleotides: TGTGCCAGTAGGATCCTTTCGGGAAACACCATATATTTT. The chain couples TRBV19 to TRBJ1-3; D remains unclear. CDR1 and CDR2 (germline): LNHDA, SQIVND (reference sequence). The CDR3 loop spans 13 amino acids. The ends were cut back, 6 bases at V and 4 bases at J, with 10 bases in the middle.

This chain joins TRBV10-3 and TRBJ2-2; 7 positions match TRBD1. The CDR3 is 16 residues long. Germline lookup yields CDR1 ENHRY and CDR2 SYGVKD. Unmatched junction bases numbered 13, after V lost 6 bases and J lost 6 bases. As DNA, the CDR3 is TGTGCCATCAGGGTGATACAGGGGCTCTTACCCGGGGAGCTGTTTTTT. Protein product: CAIRVIQGLLPGELFF.

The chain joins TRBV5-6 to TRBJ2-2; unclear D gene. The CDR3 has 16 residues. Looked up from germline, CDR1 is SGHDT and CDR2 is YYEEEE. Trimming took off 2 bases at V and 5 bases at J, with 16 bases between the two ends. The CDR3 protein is CASSFGGRGITGELFF. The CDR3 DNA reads TGTGCCAGCAGCTTTGGTGGGCGTGGTATTACCGGGGAGCTGTTTTTT.

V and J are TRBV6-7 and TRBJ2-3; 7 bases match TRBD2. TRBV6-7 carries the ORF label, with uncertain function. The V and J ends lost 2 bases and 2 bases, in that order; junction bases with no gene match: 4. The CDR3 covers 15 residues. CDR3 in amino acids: CASSYHWDYTDTQYF. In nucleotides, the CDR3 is TGTGCCAGCAGTTACCATTGGGACTACACAGATACGCAGTATTTT.

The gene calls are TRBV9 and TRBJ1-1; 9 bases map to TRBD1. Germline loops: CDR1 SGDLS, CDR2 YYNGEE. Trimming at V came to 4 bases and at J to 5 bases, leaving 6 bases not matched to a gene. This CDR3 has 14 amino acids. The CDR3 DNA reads TGTGCCAGCAGCCAAGGACAGGGGCGGACTGAAGCTTTCTTT. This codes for CASSQGQGRTEAFF.

CDR3 loop: CASGTGTDTQYF. The CDR3 DNA follows: TGTGCCAGCGGGACAGGCACAGATACGCAGTATTTT. The genes are TRBV19 and TRBJ2-3; the match to TRBD1 covers 7 bases. Germline-derived CDR1 and CDR2 are LNHDA and SQIVND (reference sequence). Trimming at V came to 9 bases and at J to 1 base, leaving 1 base not matched to a gene. This CDR3 has 12 residues.

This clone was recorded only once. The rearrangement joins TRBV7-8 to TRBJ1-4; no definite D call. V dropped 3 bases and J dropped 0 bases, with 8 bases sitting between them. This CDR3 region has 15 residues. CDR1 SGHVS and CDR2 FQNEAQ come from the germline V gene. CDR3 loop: CASSFTTATNEKLFF. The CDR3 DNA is TGTGCCAGCAGCTTTACGACGGCAACTAATGAAAAACTGTTTTTT. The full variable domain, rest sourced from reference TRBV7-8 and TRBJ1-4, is GAGVSQSPRYKVAKRGQDVALRCDPISGHVSLFWYQQALGQGPEFLTYFQNEAQLDKSGLPSDRFFAERPEGSVSTLKIQRTQQEDSAVYLCASSFTTATNEKLFFGSGTQLSVL.

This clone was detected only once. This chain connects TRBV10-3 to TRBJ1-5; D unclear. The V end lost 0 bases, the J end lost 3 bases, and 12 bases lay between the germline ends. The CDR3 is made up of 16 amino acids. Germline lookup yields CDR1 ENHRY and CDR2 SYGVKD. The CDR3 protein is CAISESKVTHNQPQHF. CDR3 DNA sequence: TGTGCCATCAGTGAGTCAAAGGTGACGCACAATCAGCCCCAGCATTTT.

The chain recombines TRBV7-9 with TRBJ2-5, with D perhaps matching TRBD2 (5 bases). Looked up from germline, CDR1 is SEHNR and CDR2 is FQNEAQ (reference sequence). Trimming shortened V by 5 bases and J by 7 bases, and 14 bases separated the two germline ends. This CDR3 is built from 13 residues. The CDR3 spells CASSPGIFGTQYF. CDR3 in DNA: TGTGCCAGCAGCCCCGGGATTTTTGGGACCCAGTACTTC.

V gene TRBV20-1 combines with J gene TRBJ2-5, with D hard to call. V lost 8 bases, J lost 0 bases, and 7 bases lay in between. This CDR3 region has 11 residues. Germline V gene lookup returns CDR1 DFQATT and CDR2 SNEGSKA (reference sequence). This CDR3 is CSFRDQETQYF. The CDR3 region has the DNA TGCAGTTTCCGGGACCAAGAGACCCAGTACTTC.

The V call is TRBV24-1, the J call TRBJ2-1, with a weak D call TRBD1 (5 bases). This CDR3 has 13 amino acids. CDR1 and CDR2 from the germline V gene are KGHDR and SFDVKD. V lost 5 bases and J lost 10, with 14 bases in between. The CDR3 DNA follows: TGTGCCACCAGTGCCCTGGGGCTTACCGAGCAGTTCTTC. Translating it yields CATSALGLTEQFF.